This T cell receptor (beta chain) was documented in a study of T cell responses to AZD1222 COVID-19 vaccine. Study-wide points: The breadth and depth of Spike-specific TCRs increased once two AZD1222 doses had been given. It should be noted that donors were predominantly white British and more often female, and clonal diversity was possibly underestimated. At baseline, just six or seven AZD1222 recipients tested seropositive. Targets within unmutated variant regions were reportedly found for nearly half of spike-specific TCRs.

Sequenced by immunoSEQ multiplex PCR; TCRdb stores in-frame clones only, minus some. Here the sample spans about 120,000 clones, 70% to 90% being singletons. In its sample, this clone ranks as medium-sized (0.01 to 0.1%). Its antigen is unknown. Germline V gene lookup returns CDR1 SGHTA and CDR2 FQGNSA. This CDR3 contains 15 residues. Germline trimming cut 6 bases from V and 4 bases from J; bases unmatched to any gene: 9. The sequence derives from an adult in good health. The chain joins TRBV7-2 to TRBJ1-2; the match to TRBD1 covers 9 bases. The specimen was peripheral blood, collected on day 0 of MenACWY control vaccination. This CDR3 reads CASRPRQGETYGYTF. CDR3 DNA sequence: TGTGCCAGCAGGCCCCGACAGGGGGAGACCTATGGCTACACCTTC.